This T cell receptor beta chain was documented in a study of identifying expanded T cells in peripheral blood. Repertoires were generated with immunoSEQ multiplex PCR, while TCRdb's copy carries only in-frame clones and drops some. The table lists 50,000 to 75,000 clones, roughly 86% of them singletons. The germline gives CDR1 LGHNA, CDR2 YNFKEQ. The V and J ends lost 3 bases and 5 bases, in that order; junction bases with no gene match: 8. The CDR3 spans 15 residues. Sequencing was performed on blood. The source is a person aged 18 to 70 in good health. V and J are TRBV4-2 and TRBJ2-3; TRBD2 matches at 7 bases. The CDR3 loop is CASSQLGGKGDTQYF. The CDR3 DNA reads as TGTGCCAGCAGCCAGCTCGGGGGGAAGGGAGATACGCAGTATTTT.